This T cell receptor (beta chain) is from a study of shared clonotypes between healthy human individuals. Across the whole study: Donors were two women and three men aged 18 to 49.

Recent vaccinations or acute infections were absent in the healthy HIV-negative adult donors. Original analysis: Junction-only immunoSEQ sequences carried no quality scores, so filtering differed. The assay was immunoSEQ multiplex PCR, and TCRdb's table has in-frame clones only and misses some. The DNA gave D and trimming, while V, J and clone size come from that table. The table includes millions of clones, about 95% detected once. This CDR3 is built from 16 residues. Between the trimmed V and J ends, which lost 2 bases and 2 bases, there was a span of 13 bases. CDR1 LNHDA and CDR2 SQIVND come from the germline V gene (reference sequence). Notes on this clone: Its cognate antigen is unknown.

Findings and limits, study-wide: Generally, naive subsets came out with larger estimated richness than memory subsets.

The sequenced material came from naive CD4+ T cells sorted from blood. Stated subset: CD45RA+ positively selected. This chain joins TRBV19 and TRBJ1-5, with D perhaps matching TRBD1 (5 bases). This sequence originates from a man aged 18-30 years in good health. The CDR3 reads CASSISGRAGNQPQHF. The CDR3 nucleotides read TGTGCCAGTAGTATAAGCGGCAGGGCCGGCAATCAGCCCCAGCATTTT.